This is a list of T cell receptor beta chains from one sample in a study of shared clonotypes between healthy human individuals. Assay: immunoSEQ multiplex PCR; the TCRdb copy retains only in-frame clones and omits some. The profile covers about 2,200,000 clones, with under 95% appearing a single time and more than 1.5% taken by the ten largest. Specimen: naive CD8+ T cells from PBMCs. Receptors originate from a man between 18 and 35 years old in good health. Some clones in this sample may be carry-over from other donors' samples. CDR3s include the opening cysteine and the closing phenylalanine or tryptophan. The D gene is left open where the match is weak. Part of the rows lack a size; the others show once, few, many or a class for expanded clones.

v_call	d_call	j_call	clone_size	cdr3_nt	cdr3_aa
TRBV6-5	-	TRBJ2-3	-	TGTGCCAGCAGTTTAGCAGACACAGATACGCAGTATTTT	CASSLADTDTQYF
TRBV19	TRBD2	TRBJ2-1	-	TGTGCCAGTAGTATGGCGGGAGGGAGCTCCTACAATGAGCAGTTCTTC	CASSMAGGSSYNEQFF
TRBV19	-	TRBJ2-2	-	TGTGCCAGTAGTGGTGGGGAGCTGTTTTTT	CASSGGELFF
TRBV5-6	TRBD1	TRBJ1-2	-	TGTGCCAGCAGCTACCCGACAGGGTATCACTATGGCTACACCTTC	CASSYPTGYHYGYTF
TRBV19	-	TRBJ2-2	-	TGTGCCAGTAGTACGGACAGCTGGAACACCGGGGAGCTGTTTTTT	CASSTDSWNTGELFF
TRBV6-5	-	TRBJ2-2	-	TGTGCCAGCAGAGACACCGGGGAGCTGTTTTTT	CASRDTGELFF
TRBV11-1	TRBD2	TRBJ2-1	-	TGTGCCAGCAGCCCGGACGCTAGCGGGTGGTTTGAGCAGTTCTTC	CASSPDASGWFEQFF
TRBV27	-	TRBJ1-2	once	TGTGCCAGCAGTCCCCGAGTGGGCTATGGCTACACCTTC	CASSPRVGYGYTF
TRBV5-1	TRBD1	TRBJ2-1	few	TGCGCCAGCAGGGAGGACAGGGGGCGAAATGAGCAGTTCTTC	CASREDRGRNEQFF
TRBV9	TRBD2	TRBJ2-1	-	TGTGCCAGCACCTTGACTAGCGGGATAGGAATCCATGAGCAGTTCTTC	CASTLTSGIGIHEQFF
TRBV5-4	-	TRBJ2-3	once	TGTGCCAGCAGCTGGGCGGCGGGCCGCACAGATACGCAGTATTTT	CASSWAAGRTDTQYF
TRBV10-3	TRBD1	TRBJ2-7	-	TGTGCCGCCAACCGGGACAGACCCTACGAGCAGTACTTC	CAANRDRPYEQYF
TRBV19	TRBD2	TRBJ2-1	-	TGTGCCAGTAGTACCATAGCGGGAGGGCCCTACAATGAGCAGTTCTTC	CASSTIAGGPYNEQFF
TRBV2	-	TRBJ1-3	-	TGTGCCAGCAGTGAATCTTCCGATCTAGACACCATATATTTT	CASSESSDLDTIYF
TRBV27	-	TRBJ2-2	-	TGTGCCAGCAGCCCCTCTCAGGCCGGGGAGCTGTTTTTT	CASSPSQAGELFF
TRBV9	-	TRBJ1-1	-	TGTGCCAGCAGCGCGGGGGGTTTCACTGAAGCTTTCTTT	CASSAGGFTEAFF
TRBV5-1	-	TRBJ2-7	-	TGCGCCAGCTCGCGGACTCCATACGAGCAGTACTTC	CASSRTPYEQYF
TRBV5-6	TRBD1	TRBJ2-3	-	TGTGCCAGCTCGGAGGGGACAGGGTATTTCACAGATACGCAGTATTTT	CASSEGTGYFTDTQYF
TRBV6-1	-	TRBJ1-2	-	TGTGCCAGCAGTGACGACGAGGAGAGCTATGGCTACACCTTC	CASSDDEESYGYTF
TRBV27	-	TRBJ2-5	-	TGTGCCAGCAGTTTATATGGGACGACACAAGAGACCCAGTACTTC	CASSLYGTTQETQYF
TRBV27	TRBD1	TRBJ2-5	-	TGTGCCAGCAGTCGGGGCAGGGGGTCCCAAGAGACCCAGTACTTC	CASSRGRGSQETQYF
TRBV6-5	-	TRBJ2-3	-	TGTGCCAGCTACGGGGCAGATACGCAGTATTTT	CASYGADTQYF
TRBV11-2	TRBD2	TRBJ2-7	once	TGTGCCAGCAGCCCCCGGACTAGCGGGAGCTACGAGCAGTACTTC	CASSPRTSGSYEQYF
TRBV9	-	TRBJ2-4	once	TGTGCCAGCAGCGAGGAGAGGGCAGTGGGTTCCGCACTATGGAACATTCAGTACTTC	CASSEERAVGSALWNIQYF
TRBV9	-	TRBJ2-5	-	TGTGCCAGCAGCGTAGCGGTGGAAGAGACCCAGTACTTC	CASSVAVEETQYF
TRBV7-9	-	TRBJ1-4	-	TGTGCCAGCAGCCTGACCGGTGAAAAACTGTTTTTT	CASSLTGEKLFF
TRBV10-3	TRBD2	TRBJ2-1	-	TGTGCCATCAGTGTGGGACTAGCGGGCCCTTCCTACAATGAGCAGTTCTTC	CAISVGLAGPSYNEQFF
TRBV7-9	-	TRBJ1-1	-	TGTGCCAGCAGCCTAGGGTCTCCCCTGAACACTGAAGCTTTCTTT	CASSLGSPLNTEAFF
TRBV28	-	TRBJ1-6	-	TGTGCCAGCAGGGGATTACAGGGAACCCTATCACCCCTCCACTTT	CASRGLQGTLSPLHF
TRBV7-8	-	TRBJ2-7	-	TGTGCCAGCAGCTTAGTCCAGAGCTCCTACGAGCAGTACTTC	CASSLVQSSYEQYF
TRBV25-1	-	TRBJ1-2	-	TGTGCCAGCTCCCCCGGGGGCACTGGCTACACCTTC	CASSPGGTGYTF
TRBV7-8	-	TRBJ2-2	-	TGTGCCAGCAGCTCTAGACTATCCGGGGAGCTGTTTTTT	CASSSRLSGELFF
TRBV9	-	TRBJ2-3	-	TGTGCCAGCAGCGCCTACGACACAGATACGCAGTATTTT	CASSAYDTDTQYF
TRBV28	-	TRBJ2-7	-	TGTGCCGGCAGTTTCCCCCTCGGGCAGGGGCCCTCCTACGAGCAGTACTTC	CAGSFPLGQGPSYEQYF
TRBV18	TRBD1	TRBJ2-7	-	TGTGCCAGCTCACTGGCAGGGGGCAGATCACGCGAGCAGTACTTC	CASSLAGGRSREQYF
TRBV30	TRBD2	TRBJ2-7	-	TGTGCCTGGGGTGCGGGAGGTAGGAGCGAGCAGTACTTC	CAWGAGGRSEQYF
TRBV2	TRBD1	TRBJ1-3	-	TGTGCCAGCAGTGCCGGGACAGGGGCCGCTGGAAACACCATATATTTT	CASSAGTGAAGNTIYF
TRBV10-3	TRBD1	TRBJ2-7	once	TGTGCCATCAGTAAAACCTCCGGGACAGGGTCCTACGAGCAGTACTTC	CAISKTSGTGSYEQYF
TRBV7-2	TRBD2	TRBJ2-7	-	TGTGCCAGCAGCTCCTTTAGCGGGAGCAATGGGTACGAGCAGTACTTC	CASSSFSGSNGYEQYF
TRBV27	-	TRBJ2-3	-	TGTGCCAGCAGTTTTTTATCGGCCCGCACAGATACGCAGTATTTT	CASSFLSARTDTQYF
TRBV27	-	TRBJ1-5	-	TGTGCCAGCAGTCCCCTTCCCGGGAGGGGAAGCAATCAGCCCCAGCATTTT	CASSPLPGRGSNQPQHF
TRBV10-3	-	TRBJ1-2	-	TGTGCCATCAGTGAGTCCCGCGGAGGGCTGGGCTACACCTTC	CAISESRGGLGYTF
TRBV4-2	TRBD1	TRBJ2-2	-	TGTGCCAGCAGCCTTAAAGAGACAGGGTCCGGGGAGCTGTTTTTT	CASSLKETGSGELFF
TRBV27	TRBD1	TRBJ2-7	-	TGTGCCAGCTTCGGACAGGGGGCGAAAGAGCAGTACTTC	CASFGQGAKEQYF
TRBV5-6	-	TRBJ1-1	-	TGTGCCAGCAGCCCAGGGGTGGGGACTGAAGCTTTCTTT	CASSPGVGTEAFF
TRBV4-1	TRBD1	TRBJ2-1	once	TGCGCCAGCAGCCTCCGGGACAGGGGCGATGAGCAGTTCTTC	CASSLRDRGDEQFF
TRBV5-5	-	TRBJ2-7	-	TGTGCCAGCAGCCTCGGGCTCAAGTACGAGCAGTACTTC	CASSLGLKYEQYF
TRBV12-1	-	TRBJ1-1	-	TGTGCCAGCAGCACCAGAACAGGGGTCCCTGAAGCTTTCTTT	CASSTRTGVPEAFF
TRBV28	-	TRBJ1-1	-	TGTGCCAGCAGTTTAAATGGGGGCGAGGGCACTGAAGCTTTCTTT	CASSLNGGEGTEAFF
TRBV19	TRBD2	TRBJ2-2	once	TGTGCCAGTAGCCAGCGGGAGGGCCGTGTCACCGGGGAGCTGTTTTTT	CASSQREGRVTGELFF
TRBV5-8	-	TRBJ2-7	-	TGTGCCAGCCGCCGGGGAGGCGGCTTC	CASRRGGGF
TRBV10-3	TRBD1	TRBJ1-2	-	TGTGCCATCAGTGTTCGGACAGGAACTAACTATGGCTACACCTTC	CAISVRTGTNYGYTF
TRBV10-3	-	TRBJ2-3	-	TGTGCCATCAGTGAGTTGAACGGGGTGGATACGCAGTATTTT	CAISELNGVDTQYF
TRBV11-2	-	TRBJ2-1	once	TGTGCCAGCAGCTTCAATTTCAATGAGCAGTTCTTC	CASSFNFNEQFF
TRBV7-3	TRBD2	TRBJ2-2	-	TGTGCCAGCAGCTTACTAGGACTAGCGGGAGATGGGACCGGGGAGCTGTTTTTT	CASSLLGLAGDGTGELFF